This TCR beta chain was recorded in a study of shared clonotypes between healthy human individuals. Study-level results: A reduction in generation probabilities was seen for non-shared clonotypes relative to those shared by all four donors. The naive CD4 repertoires of several donors were compared, and approximately 4.5% of clonotypes were shared. The sole specimen, blood, was sampled, and tissue repertoires likely differ.

In the case of this clone: Antigen unknown.

In the naive CD8 group, cells lacked CD45RO and were positively selected for CCR7, so terminally differentiated effector memory CD45RA+ cells were left out. Donors comprised healthy HIV-negative adults lacking recent acute infections or vaccinations. Measured with immunoSEQ multiplex PCR; TCRdb has only the in-frame clones, and not every one. The table shows roughly 2.1 million clones, with around 93% occurring only once. CDR1 and CDR2 (germline): SEHNR, FQNEAQ (reference sequence). Trimming cost V 6 bases and J 4 bases, with 13 bases left between them. CDR3 length: 14 amino acids. The chain carries TRBV7-9 and TRBJ2-1; no clear D gene. The TCR comes from a man younger than 35 in good health. Some clones in this sample may be carry-over from other donors' samples. Sequencing used naive CD8+ T cells from PBMCs. In DNA form, the CDR3 reads TGTGCCAGCAGTCAAAACAACGGTTACAATGAGCAGTTCTTC. This translates into CASSQNNGYNEQFF.